The 20 T cell receptor beta chains given below trace back to one sample, sequenced in a study of blood T cell repertoires in COVID-19 (dated by TCRdb to about 2020). Libraries were made using the immunoSEQ multiplex PCR assay. Sourced from immuneACCESS, this table was stored by TCRdb with only in-frame sequences that have V and J called. A share of the clones is absent; for the studies checked, an unresolved V gene accounts for under half, and the remainder has no known explanation. Across this sample there are 150,000 to 200,000 clones, with roughly 82% seen only once. Clones ranked in the top ten supply approximately 9.9% of the sample. The specimen was PBMCs or T cells enriched from blood (not recorded which). The receptor set was obtained from a man aged 50-59 years who had recovered from COVID-19.

In this sample, this clone turned up once. V gene TRBV25-1 combines with J gene TRBJ1-1; a possible D gene is TRBD1 (6 bases). Per the germline V gene, CDR1 is MGHDK and CDR2 is SYGVNS. The V end lost 6 bases, the J end lost 1 base, and 12 bases lay between the germline ends. This CDR3 region has 14 residues. CDR3 sequence: CASRTLGGNTEAFF. CDR3 coding DNA: TGTGCCAGCAGAACATTAGGGGGGAACACTGAAGCTTTCTTT.

Written as DNA, the CDR3 is TGTGCCAGCAGCAAGAGGATCTCTGGAAACACCATATATTTT. Its protein is CASSKRISGNTIYF. This sequence joins TRBV6-2 or TRBV6-3 and TRBJ1-3; D unresolved. CDR3 size: 14 residues. From germline, CDR1 is MNHEY and CDR2 SVGEGT. Deletions cut 6 bases from V and 0 bases from J, with 9 bases between.

This sequence joins TRBV5-1 and TRBJ2-3; D possibly corresponds to TRBD2 (6 bases). Germline CDR1 and CDR2: SGHRS and YFSETQ. This CDR3 spans 14 amino acids. Trimming took off 6 bases at V and 2 bases at J, with 13 bases between the two ends. In DNA form, the CDR3 reads TGCGCCAGCACGGGAGCTTTGATCACAGATACGCAGTATTTT. It translates to CASTGALITDTQYF.

The chain employs TRBV19 and TRBJ2-3; 7 nucleotides align to TRBD2. Germline CDR1 is LNHDA and CDR2 is SQIVND (reference sequence). The CDR3 extends over 15 amino acids. V was clipped by 6 bases and J by 5 bases; unmatched bases: 11. CDR3 DNA sequence: TGTGCCAGTAGCACGGGGTTCTCGGGGGGAGATACGCAGTATTTT. This gives the protein CASSTGFSGGDTQYF.

This clone was picked up one time. In DNA, the CDR3 is TGCAGCGTTGAAACTGCAACTAATGAAAAACTGTTTTTT. It specifies CSVETATNEKLFF. The chain recombines TRBV29-1 with TRBJ1-4; D remains ambiguous. Trimming removed 2 bases from V and 0 bases from J, with 4 bases in between. Germline CDR1 reads SQVTM; CDR2 reads ANQGSEA. The CDR3 totals 13 residues.

This chain uses TRBV28 with TRBJ2-4; a weak D match, TRBD2 (5 bases). Germline assignment: CDR1 MDHEN and CDR2 SYDVKM. V dropped 5 bases and J dropped 0 bases, with 11 bases sitting between them. The CDR3 spans 15 residues. Here the CDR3 reads CASSPRTLAKNIQYF. The CDR3 DNA follows: TGTGCCAGCAGTCCCCGGACTTTAGCCAAAAACATTCAGTACTTC.

The CDR3 here is CAISGSGTSSSYNEQFF. As DNA, the CDR3 is TGTGCCATCAGTGGATCCGGGACTTCGAGCTCCTACAATGAGCAGTTCTTC. V is TRBV10-3 and J is TRBJ2-1; possibly TRBD2 for D (6 bases). V dropped 4 bases and J dropped 0 bases, with 16 bases sitting between them. The CDR3 extends over 17 amino acids. Germline loops: CDR1 ENHRY, CDR2 SYGVKD.

The chain couples TRBV10-3 to TRBJ1-2, with unresolved D. V lost 3 bases and J 6 bases, leaving 17 bases between the germline ends. The CDR3 contains 15 residues. Germline CDR1 is ENHRY and CDR2 is SYGVKD. The DNA of the CDR3 is TGTGCCATCAGTGAACATCCCGGGGTGAGGAATGGCTACACCTTC. This sequence encodes CAISEHPGVRNGYTF.

The V call is TRBV4-2, the J call TRBJ2-7; possibly TRBD2 for D (6 bases). Deletions cut 1 base from V and 2 bases from J, with 9 bases between. The CDR3 is 14 residues long. CDR1 and CDR2 (germline): LGHNA, YNFKEQ. This chain's CDR3 is CASSQAEGTYEQYF. DNA of the CDR3: TGTGCCAGCAGCCAAGCGGAGGGGACCTACGAGCAGTACTTC.

CDR3 sequence reads: CASSRTIGGRSYNEQFF. CDR3 nucleotides: TGTGCCAGCAGCCGAACTATCGGGGGACGCTCCTACAATGAGCAGTTCTTC. The V call is TRBV3-1 (or the pseudogene TRBV3-2), the J call TRBJ2-1; weak D call: TRBD2 (6 bases). The CDR3 runs to 17 residues. Germline lookup yields CDR1 LGHDT and CDR2 YNNKEL (reference sequence). Between the trimmed V and J ends, which lost 4 bases and 0 bases, there was a span of 16 bases.

The V call is TRBV9, the J call TRBJ2-2; 9 bases align to TRBD2. The CDR3 runs 14 residues. V lost 9 bases, J lost 2 bases, and 5 bases stayed unmatched. Germline loops: CDR1 SGDLS, CDR2 YYNGEE. The CDR3 reads CATSAGGNTGELFF. In DNA form, the CDR3 reads TGTGCCACCTCAGCGGGGGGTAACACCGGGGAGCTGTTTTTT.

The rearrangement uses TRBV24-1 and TRBJ1-2; a possible D gene is TRBD1 (6 bases). CDR3 length equals 13 residues. Trimming stripped 5 bases from V and 4 bases from J, with 10 bases between. Germline V gene sequence: CDR1 KGHDR, CDR2 SFDVKD. CDR3 amino acids: CATSGTDSYGYTF. The DNA of the CDR3 is TGTGCCACCAGTGGTACGGACAGCTATGGCTACACCTTC.

The chain combines TRBV29-1 with TRBJ1-3; TRBD1 aligns across 9 bases. V trimming: 6 bases; J trimming: 0 bases; junction bases outside the gene matches: 6. Germline lookup yields CDR1 SQVTM and CDR2 ANQGSEA. This CDR3 contains 15 residues. The CDR3 here is CSVVGDRDSGNTIYF. CDR3 DNA: TGCAGCGTAGTTGGGGACAGGGACTCTGGAAACACCATATATTTT.

The chain carries TRBV19 and TRBJ2-1; no clear D. V lost 1 base and J lost 0, with 10 bases in between. In germline, CDR1 is LNHDA, CDR2 SQIVND (reference sequence). CDR3 length: 16 amino acids. Written as DNA, the CDR3 is TGTGCCAGTAGTATAGTTGCCAGGAACTCCTACAATGAGCAGTTCTTC. This sequence encodes CASSIVARNSYNEQFF.

The chain carries TRBV7-9 and TRBJ2-1, with TRBD2 matching over 10 bases. The CDR3 extends over 16 amino acids. Germline V CDR1 and CDR2: SEHNR, FQNEAQ (reference sequence). Germline trimming cut 6 bases from V and 7 bases from J; bases unmatched to any gene: 12. For the CDR3, the DNA is TGTGCCAGCAGTCCAGCGGGAGGGGGACTAGTGAATGAGCAGTTCTTC. Encoded protein: CASSPAGGGLVNEQFF. The full variable domain, in which reference TRBV7-9 and TRBJ2-1 provide the parts outside the CDR3, is DTGVSQNPRHKITKRGQNVTFRCDPISEHNRLYWYRQTLGQGPEFLTYFQNEAQLEKSRLLSDRFSAERPKGSFSTLEIQRTEQGDSAMYLCASSPAGGGLVNEQFFGPGTRLTVL.

The CDR3 reads CASSNFRNQPQHF. CDR3 DNA: TGTGCCAGTAGTAATTTCAGGAATCAGCCCCAGCATTTT. The chain joins TRBV19 to TRBJ1-5, with no clear D. CDR3 length: 13 residues. Between the trimmed V and J ends, which lost 4 bases and 4 bases, there was a span of 8 bases. The V gene's germline CDR1 is LNHDA and CDR2 SQIVND (reference sequence).

J is TRBJ2-7 and V is TRBV15, with D hard to call. This CDR3 contains 14 residues. Between the trimmed V and J ends, which lost 1 base and 5 bases, there was a span of 12 bases. Germline CDR1 reads LNHNV; CDR2 reads YYDKDF (reference sequence). The CDR3 protein is CATSRGSRMDEQYF. CDR3 nucleotide sequence: TGTGCCACCAGCAGAGGGTCTAGAATGGACGAGCAGTACTTC.

The chain is built from TRBV23-1 and TRBJ1-2, with 7 bases aligning to TRBD1. TRBV23-1 is annotated as an ORF whose role is uncertain. The CDR3 has 12 amino acids. The junction had 0 bases not matched to a gene; V was cut back by 0 bases and J by 8 bases. The CDR3: CASSQSTGGYTF. The CDR3, as DNA: TGCGCCAGCAGTCAATCGACAGGGGGCTACACCTTC.

This rearrangement joins TRBV7-9 to TRBJ2-2, with D possibly TRBD1 on 5 matching bases. There are 16 residues in the CDR3. Germline CDR1 reads SEHNR; CDR2 reads FQNEAQ (reference sequence). The ends were cut back, 4 bases at V and 0 bases at J, with 12 bases in the middle. Here the CDR3 reads CASSSRTNANTGELFF. In nucleotides, the CDR3 is TGTGCCAGCAGCTCACGGACAAACGCGAACACCGGGGAGCTGTTTTTT.

The V call is TRBV6-5, the J call TRBJ2-1; TRBD2 matches 10 bases. Germline CDR1 MNHEY, CDR2 SVGAGI. V shed 4 bases, J shed 4 bases, and the junction held 7 bases outside the gene matches. CDR3 length: 16 residues. The DNA of the CDR3 is TGTGCCAGCAGTTGGGCTCTAGCGGGGGTTTACAATGAGCAGTTCTTC. The encoded protein is CASSWALAGVYNEQFF.